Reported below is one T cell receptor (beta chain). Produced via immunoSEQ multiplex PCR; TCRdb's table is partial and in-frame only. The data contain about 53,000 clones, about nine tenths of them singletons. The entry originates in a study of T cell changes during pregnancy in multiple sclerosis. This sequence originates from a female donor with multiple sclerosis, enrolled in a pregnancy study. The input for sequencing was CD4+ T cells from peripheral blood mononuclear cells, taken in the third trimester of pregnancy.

CDR3 protein: CASSASGVNTGELFF. CDR3 in DNA: TGTGCCAGTAGTGCCTCAGGGGTAAACACCGGGGAGCTGTTTTTT. The J gene is TRBJ2-2, the V gene TRBV19; D might be TRBD1 (6 bases). The V end lost 5 bases, the J end lost 2 bases, and 12 bases lay between the germline ends. The germline V gene encodes CDR1 LNHDA and CDR2 SQIVND (reference sequence). This CDR3 has 15 amino acids.